The clone carrying this T cell receptor (beta chain) has just a few counts. Its antigen is as yet unknown. The source of the sample is a study of T cells after yellow fever vaccination. Each CDR3 protein gets one entry after TCRdb re-called the 5' RACE reads with MiXCR. This sample has 310,000 or so distinct CDR3 sequences, with around 4% found just once. CDR1 is SGHRS and CDR2 is YFSETQ in the germline V gene. The junction had 6 bases not matched to a gene; V was cut back by 3 bases and J by 0 bases. This CDR3 is 15 amino acids long. Study findings and constraints: Peak timing came faster in the weaker secondary response, day 5 versus 15. The booster response re-showed most primary clones: around 95% CD4, almost 90% CD8. Abundant clonotypes from the bulk population could have been carried over as contaminants into FACS-sorted repertoires.

The chain has TRBV5-1 and TRBJ2-7; 7 positions match TRBD1. The specimen was PBMCs, collected on the day of the yellow fever booster vaccination. The TCR was taken from a man in his late teens or twenties who received the YFV17D yellow fever vaccine. The CDR3 DNA sequence: TGCGCCAGCAGCTCCGAGACAGGGTACTCCTACGAGCAGTACTTC. Translating gives CASSSETGYSYEQYF.